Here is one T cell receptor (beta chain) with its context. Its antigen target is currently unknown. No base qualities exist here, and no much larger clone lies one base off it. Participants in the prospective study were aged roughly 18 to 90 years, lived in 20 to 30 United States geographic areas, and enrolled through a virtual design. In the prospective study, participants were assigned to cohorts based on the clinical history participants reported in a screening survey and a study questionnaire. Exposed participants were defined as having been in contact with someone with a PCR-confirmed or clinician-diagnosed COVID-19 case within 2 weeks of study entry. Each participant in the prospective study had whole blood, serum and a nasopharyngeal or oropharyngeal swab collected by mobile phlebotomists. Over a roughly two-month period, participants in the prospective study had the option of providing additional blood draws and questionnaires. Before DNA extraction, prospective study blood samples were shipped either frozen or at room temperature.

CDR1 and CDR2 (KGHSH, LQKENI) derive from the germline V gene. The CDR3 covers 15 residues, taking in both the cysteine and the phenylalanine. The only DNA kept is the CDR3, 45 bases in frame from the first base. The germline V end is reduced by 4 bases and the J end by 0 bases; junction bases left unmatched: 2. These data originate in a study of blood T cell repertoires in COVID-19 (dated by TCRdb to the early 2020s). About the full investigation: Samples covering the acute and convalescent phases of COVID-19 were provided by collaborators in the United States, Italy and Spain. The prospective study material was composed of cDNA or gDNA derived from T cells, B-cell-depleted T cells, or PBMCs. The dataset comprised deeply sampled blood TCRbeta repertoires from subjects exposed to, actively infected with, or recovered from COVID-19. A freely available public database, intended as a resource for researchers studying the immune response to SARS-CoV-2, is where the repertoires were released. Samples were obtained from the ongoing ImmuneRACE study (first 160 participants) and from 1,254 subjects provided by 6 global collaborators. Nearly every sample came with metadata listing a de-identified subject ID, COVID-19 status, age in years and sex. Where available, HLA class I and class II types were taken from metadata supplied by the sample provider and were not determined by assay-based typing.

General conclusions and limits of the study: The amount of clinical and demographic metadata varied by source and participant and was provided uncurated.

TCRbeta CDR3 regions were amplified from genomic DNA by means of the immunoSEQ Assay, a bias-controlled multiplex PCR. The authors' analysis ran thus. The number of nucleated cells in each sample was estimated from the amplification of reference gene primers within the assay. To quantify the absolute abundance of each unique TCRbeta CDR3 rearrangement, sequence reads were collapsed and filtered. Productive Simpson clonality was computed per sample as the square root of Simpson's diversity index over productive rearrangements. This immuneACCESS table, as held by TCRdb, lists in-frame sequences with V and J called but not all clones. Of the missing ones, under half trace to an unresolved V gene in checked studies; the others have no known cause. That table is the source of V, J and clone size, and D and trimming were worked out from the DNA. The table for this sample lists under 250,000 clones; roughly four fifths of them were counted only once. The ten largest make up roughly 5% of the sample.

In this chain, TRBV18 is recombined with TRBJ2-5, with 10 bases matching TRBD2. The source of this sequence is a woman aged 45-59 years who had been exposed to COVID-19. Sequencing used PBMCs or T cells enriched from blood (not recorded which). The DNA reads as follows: TGTGCCAGCTCACAACTAGCGGGGTACCAAGAGACCCAGTACTTC. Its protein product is CASSQLAGYQETQYF.